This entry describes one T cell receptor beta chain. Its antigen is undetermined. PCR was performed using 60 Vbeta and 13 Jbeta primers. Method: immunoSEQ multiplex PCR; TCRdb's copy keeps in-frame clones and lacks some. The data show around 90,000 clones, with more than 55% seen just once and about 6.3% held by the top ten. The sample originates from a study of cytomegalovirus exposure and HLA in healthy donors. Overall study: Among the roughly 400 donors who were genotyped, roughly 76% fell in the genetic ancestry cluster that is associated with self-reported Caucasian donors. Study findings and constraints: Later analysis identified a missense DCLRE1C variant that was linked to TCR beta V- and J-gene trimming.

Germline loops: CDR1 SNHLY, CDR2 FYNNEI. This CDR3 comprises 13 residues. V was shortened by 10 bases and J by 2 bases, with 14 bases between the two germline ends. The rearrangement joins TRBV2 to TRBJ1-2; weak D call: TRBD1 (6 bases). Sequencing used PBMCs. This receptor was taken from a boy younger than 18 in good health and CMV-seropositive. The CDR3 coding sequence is TGTGCCACCTCGGACAGCCCCAACTATGGCTACACCTTC. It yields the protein CATSDSPNYGYTF. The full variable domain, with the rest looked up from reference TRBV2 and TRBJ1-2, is EPEVTQTPSHQVTQMGQEVILRCVPISNHLYFYWYRQILGQKVEFLVSFYNNEISEKSEIFDDQFSVERPDGSNFTLKIRSTKLEDSAMYFCATSDSPNYGYTFGSGTRLTVV.